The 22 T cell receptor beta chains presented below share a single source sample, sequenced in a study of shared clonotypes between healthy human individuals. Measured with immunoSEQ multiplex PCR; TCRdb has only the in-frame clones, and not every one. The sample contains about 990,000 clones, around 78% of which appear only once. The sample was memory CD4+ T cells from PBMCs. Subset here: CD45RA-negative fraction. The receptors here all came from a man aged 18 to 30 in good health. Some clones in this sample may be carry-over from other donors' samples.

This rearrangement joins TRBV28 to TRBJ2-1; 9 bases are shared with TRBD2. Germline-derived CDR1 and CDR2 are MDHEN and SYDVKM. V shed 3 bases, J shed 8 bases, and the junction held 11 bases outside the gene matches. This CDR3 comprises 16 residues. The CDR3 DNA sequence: TGTGCCAGCAGTTTGGTTCCGGCTAGCGGGATTGATGAGCAGTTCTTC. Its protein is CASSLVPASGIDEQFF.

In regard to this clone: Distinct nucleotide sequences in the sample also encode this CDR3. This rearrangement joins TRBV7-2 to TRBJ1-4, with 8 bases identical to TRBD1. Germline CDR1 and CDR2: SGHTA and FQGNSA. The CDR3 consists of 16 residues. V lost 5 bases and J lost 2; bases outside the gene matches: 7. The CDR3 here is CASSDRGLATNEKLFF. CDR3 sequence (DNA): TGTGCCAGCAGCGACAGGGGCCTGGCGACTAATGAAAAACTGTTTTTT.

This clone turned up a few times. CDR3 amino acids: CASSLSRGEKLFF. CDR3 nucleotide sequence: TGTGCCAGCAGCTTATCCCGGGGTGAAAAACTGTTTTTT. V and J are TRBV7-3 and TRBJ1-4; no firm D call. Germline CDR1 SGHTA, CDR2 FQGTGA. V lost 2 bases to trimming and J lost 7 bases, with 8 bases between them. The CDR3 is made up of 13 amino acids.

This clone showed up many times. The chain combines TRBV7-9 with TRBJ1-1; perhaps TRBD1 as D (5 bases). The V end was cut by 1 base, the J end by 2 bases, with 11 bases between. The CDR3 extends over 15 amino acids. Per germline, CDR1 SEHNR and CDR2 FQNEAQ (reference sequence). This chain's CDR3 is CASSLGGRANTEAFF. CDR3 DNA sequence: TGTGCCAGCAGCTTAGGGGGCAGGGCAAACACTGAAGCTTTCTTT.

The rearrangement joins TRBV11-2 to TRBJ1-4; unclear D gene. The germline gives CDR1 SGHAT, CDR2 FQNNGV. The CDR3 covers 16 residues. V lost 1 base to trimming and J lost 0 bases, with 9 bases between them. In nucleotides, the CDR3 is TGTGCCAGCAGCTTAGGACACGCATCAACTAATGAAAAACTGTTTTTT. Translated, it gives CASSLGHASTNEKLFF.

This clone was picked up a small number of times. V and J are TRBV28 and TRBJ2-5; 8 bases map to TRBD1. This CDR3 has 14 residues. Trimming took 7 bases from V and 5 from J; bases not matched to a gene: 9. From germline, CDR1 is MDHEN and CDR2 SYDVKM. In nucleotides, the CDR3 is TGTGCCAGCAACCTGGACAGGGCGCGGGAGACCCAGTACTTC. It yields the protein CASNLDRARETQYF.

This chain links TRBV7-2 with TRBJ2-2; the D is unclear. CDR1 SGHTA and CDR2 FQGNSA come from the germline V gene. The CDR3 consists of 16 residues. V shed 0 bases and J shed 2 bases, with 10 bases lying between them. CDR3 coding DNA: TGTGCCAGCAGCTTAGCGCTTATGAGAAACACCGGGGAGCTGTTTTTT. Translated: CASSLALMRNTGELFF.

The CDR3 nucleotides read TGTGCCATACAGACCCAGGGGTTAAACCTGGGGGATCAGTACTTC. Protein product: CAIQTQGLNLGDQYF. The chain combines TRBV7-9 with TRBJ2-7; D is possibly TRBD1 (6 bases). The V gene's germline CDR1 is SEHNR and CDR2 FQNEAQ (reference sequence). V lost 10 bases to trimming and J lost 10 bases, with 29 bases between them. The CDR3 consists of 15 residues.

The CDR3 nucleotides read TGTGCCAGCTCACCAGGATCAGGGGGCAATGAAAAACTGTTTTTT. It codes for CASSPGSGGNEKLFF. J is TRBJ1-4 and V is TRBV18; TRBD1 aligns across 8 bases. Germline V gene lookup returns CDR1 KGHSH and CDR2 LQKENI. The CDR3 is 15 residues long. V shed 2 bases, J shed 5 bases, and the junction held 4 bases outside the gene matches.

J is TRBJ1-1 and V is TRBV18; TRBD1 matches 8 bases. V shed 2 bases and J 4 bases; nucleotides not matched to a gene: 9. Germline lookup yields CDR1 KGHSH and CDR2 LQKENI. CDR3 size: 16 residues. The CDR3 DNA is TGTGCCAGCTCACCAAGGGGCCCCACAGGGGGCACTGAAGCTTTCTTT. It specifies CASSPRGPTGGTEAFF.

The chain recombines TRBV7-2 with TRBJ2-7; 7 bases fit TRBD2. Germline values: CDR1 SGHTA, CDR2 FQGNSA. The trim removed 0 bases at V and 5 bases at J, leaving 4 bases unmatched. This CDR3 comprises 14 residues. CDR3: CASSLASGEDEQYF. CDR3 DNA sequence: TGTGCCAGCAGCTTAGCAAGCGGGGAGGACGAGCAGTACTTC.

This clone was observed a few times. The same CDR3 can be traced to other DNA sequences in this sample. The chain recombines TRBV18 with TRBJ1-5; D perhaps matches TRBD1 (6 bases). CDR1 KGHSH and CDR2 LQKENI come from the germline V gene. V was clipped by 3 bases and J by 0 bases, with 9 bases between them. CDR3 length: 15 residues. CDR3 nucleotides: TGTGCCAGCTCACCGGACAGCAATAGCAATCAGCCCCAGCATTTT. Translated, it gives CASSPDSNSNQPQHF.

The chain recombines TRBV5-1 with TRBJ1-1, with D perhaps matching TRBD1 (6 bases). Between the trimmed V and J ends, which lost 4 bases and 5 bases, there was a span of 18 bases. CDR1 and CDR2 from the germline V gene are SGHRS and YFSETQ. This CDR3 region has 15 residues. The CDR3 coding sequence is TGCGCCAGCAGCCCGATTACGGGGGGGCAAACTGAAGCTTTCTTT. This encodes CASSPITGGQTEAFF.

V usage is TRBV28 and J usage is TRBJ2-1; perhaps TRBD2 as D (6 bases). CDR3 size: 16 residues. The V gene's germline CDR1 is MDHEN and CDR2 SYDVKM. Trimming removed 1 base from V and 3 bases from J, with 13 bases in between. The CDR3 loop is CASSLYGGGSYNEQFF. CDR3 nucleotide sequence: TGTGCCAGCAGTTTATATGGGGGAGGAAGCTACAATGAGCAGTTCTTC.

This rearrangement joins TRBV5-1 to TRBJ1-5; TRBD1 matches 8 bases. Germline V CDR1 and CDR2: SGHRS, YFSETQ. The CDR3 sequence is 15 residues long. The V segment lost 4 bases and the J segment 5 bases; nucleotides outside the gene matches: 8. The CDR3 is CASSPQGESYQPQHF. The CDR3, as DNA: TGCGCCAGCAGCCCACAGGGGGAGAGCTATCAGCCCCAGCATTTT.

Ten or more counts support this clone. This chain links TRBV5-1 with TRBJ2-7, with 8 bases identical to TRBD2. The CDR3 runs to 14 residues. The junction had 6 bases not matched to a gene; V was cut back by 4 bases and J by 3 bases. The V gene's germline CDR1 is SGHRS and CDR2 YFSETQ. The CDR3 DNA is TGCGCCAGCAGCGGTATGGCGGGGGGCTACGAGCAGTACTTC. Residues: CASSGMAGGYEQYF.

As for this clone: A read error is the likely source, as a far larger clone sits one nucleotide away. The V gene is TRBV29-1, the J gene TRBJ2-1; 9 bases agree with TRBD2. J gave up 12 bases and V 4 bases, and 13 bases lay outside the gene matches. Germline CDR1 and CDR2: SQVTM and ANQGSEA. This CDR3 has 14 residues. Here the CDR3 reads CSVAGREGRDGQFF. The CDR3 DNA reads TGCAGCGTTGCTGGGCGGGAGGGCCGAGATGGGCAGTTCTTC.

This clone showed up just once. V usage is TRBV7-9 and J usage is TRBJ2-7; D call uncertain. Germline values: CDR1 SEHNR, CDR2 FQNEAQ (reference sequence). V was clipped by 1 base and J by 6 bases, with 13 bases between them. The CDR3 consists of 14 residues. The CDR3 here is CASSLEVVRAEQYF. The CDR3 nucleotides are TGTGCCAGCAGCTTAGAGGTTGTAAGGGCCGAGCAGTACTTC. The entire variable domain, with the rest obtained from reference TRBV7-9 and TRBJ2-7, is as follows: DTGVSQNPRHKITKRGQNVTFRCDPISEHNRLYWYRQTLGQGPEFLTYFQNEAQLEKSRLLSDRFSAERPKGSFSTLEIQRTEQGDSAMYLCASSLEVVRAEQYFGPGTRLTVT.

The CDR3 nucleotides read TGTGCCACCAGCAGAGATCAGCCAGGGGAGACCCAGTACTTC. Translation gives CATSRDQPGETQYF. The chain joins TRBV15 to TRBJ2-5; TRBD1 might be the D (5 bases). The V gene lost 0 bases and the J gene lost 5 bases, with 10 bases spanning the gap. Germline values: CDR1 LNHNV, CDR2 YYDKDF (reference sequence). This CDR3 has 14 residues.

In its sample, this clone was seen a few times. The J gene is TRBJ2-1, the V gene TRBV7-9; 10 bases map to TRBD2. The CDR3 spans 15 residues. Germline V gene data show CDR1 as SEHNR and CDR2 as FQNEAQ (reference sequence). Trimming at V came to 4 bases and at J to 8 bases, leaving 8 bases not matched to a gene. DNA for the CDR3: TGTGCCAGCAGCTCGAGCGGGAGGGGAATTGATGAGCAGTTCTTC. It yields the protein CASSSSGRGIDEQFF. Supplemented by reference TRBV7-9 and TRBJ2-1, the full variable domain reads DTGVSQNPRHKITKRGQNVTFRCDPISEHNRLYWYRQTLGQGPEFLTYFQNEAQLEKSRLLSDRFSAERPKGSFSTLEIQRTEQGDSAMYLCASSSSGRGIDEQFFGPGTRLTVL.

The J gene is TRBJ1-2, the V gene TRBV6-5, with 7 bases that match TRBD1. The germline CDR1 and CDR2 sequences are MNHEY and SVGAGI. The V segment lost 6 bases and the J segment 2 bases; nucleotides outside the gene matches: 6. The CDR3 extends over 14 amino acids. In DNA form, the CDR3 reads TGTGCCAGCAGAAGGGACAGCACCAACTATGGCTACACCTTC. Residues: CASRRDSTNYGYTF.

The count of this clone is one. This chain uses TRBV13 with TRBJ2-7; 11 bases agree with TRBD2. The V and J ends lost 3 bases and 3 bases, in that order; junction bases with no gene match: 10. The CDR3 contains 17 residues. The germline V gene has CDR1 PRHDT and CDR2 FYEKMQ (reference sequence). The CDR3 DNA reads TGTGCCAGCAGCTTCAGACTAGCGGGAACGAGGAGCTACGAGCAGTACTTC. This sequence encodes CASSFRLAGTRSYEQYF.